This entry concerns a single TCR beta chain. Its antigen is still unknown. Germline loops: CDR1 MNHEY, CDR2 SMNVEV (reference sequence). Losses at the gene ends were 5 bases for V and 8 bases for J; bases not matched to a gene: 7. CDR3 size: 13 residues. This specimen belongs to a study of OX40 agonist ivuxolimab in advanced cancers. Study background: Patients were treated with intravenous ivuxolimab, dosed at 0.01 to 10 mg/kg and infused every 2 weeks. General study points: Specificity for antigen went undetermined in the expanded peripheral T cells. Dose levels from 0.1 to 3.0 mg/kg saw CD4+ and CD8+ blood T cells expand clonally by week 6.

Using immunoSEQ multiplex PCR, the repertoire was profiled, and TCRdb retains in-frame clones only, with some absent. The sample shows 65,000 to 80,000 clones, over 90% of them seen only once. Specimen: CD4+ or CD8+ T cells sorted from blood, collected in a trial of the OX40 agonist ivuxolimab. This rearrangement joins TRBV27 to TRBJ1-2; 8 nucleotides agree with TRBD1. The receptor was derived from an adult with an advanced solid tumor such as melanoma, head and neck, liver or kidney cancer. Here the CDR3 DNA reads TGTGCCAGCAGTCTCGACAGGGGAGGAGGCTACACCTTC. Protein sequence: CASSLDRGGGYTF.